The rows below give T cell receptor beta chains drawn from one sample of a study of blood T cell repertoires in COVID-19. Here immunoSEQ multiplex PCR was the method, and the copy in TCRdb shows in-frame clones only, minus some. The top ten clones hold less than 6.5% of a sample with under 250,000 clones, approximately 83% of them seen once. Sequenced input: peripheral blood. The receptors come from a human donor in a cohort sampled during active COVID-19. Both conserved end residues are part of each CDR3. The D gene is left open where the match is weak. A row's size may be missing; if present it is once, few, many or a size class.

CASSLAGNLQGSDEQYF TGTGCCAGCAGCTTGGCGGGAAACCTACAGGGGTCCGACGAGCAGTACTTC NA TRBJ2-7 TRBV5-5 TRBD1
CASSPRDGELFF TGTGCCAGCTCACCAAGAGACGGGGAGCTGTTTTTT NA TRBJ2-2 TRBV18 NA
CASSSDGRAGTDTQYF TGTGCCAGCAGCTCGGACGGGAGGGCAGGCACAGATACGCAGTATTTT NA TRBJ2-3 TRBV5-6 TRBD2
CASSLAGGDGYTF TGTGCCAGCAGCTTAGCTGGCGGCGATGGCTACACCTTC few TRBJ1-2 TRBV7-9 NA
CASSSRGQGNSPLHF TGTGCCAGCAGCTCGAGGGGACAGGGGAATTCACCCCTCCACTTT NA TRBJ1-6 TRBV6-6 TRBD1
CASSDRRTDTQYF TGTGCCAGCAGCGACAGGAGAACAGATACGCAGTATTTT once TRBJ2-3 TRBV14 NA
CASSQVNTGSGTQYF TGTGCCAGCAGCCAGGTTAACACCGGTTCGGGTACGCAGTATTTT few TRBJ2-3 TRBV14 NA
CASSQAGGQGRTYGYTF TGCGCCAGCAGCCAAGCAGGGGGACAGGGAAGGACCTATGGCTACACCTTC NA TRBJ1-2 TRBV4-1 TRBD1
CASSLMGSQGGYTF TGTGCCAGCAGCTTGATGGGCTCCCAGGGCGGCTACACCTTC NA TRBJ1-2 TRBV7-9 NA
CASSERRENTEAFF TGTGCCAGCAGTGAAAGGAGAGAGAACACTGAAGCTTTCTTT NA TRBJ1-1 TRBV25-1 NA
CASSLGQRSGANVLTF TGTGCCAGCAGCTTAGGACAGCGCTCTGGGGCCAACGTCCTGACTTTC NA TRBJ2-6 TRBV7-9 NA
CASSSLDRGRTEAFF TGCGCCAGCAGCTCTCTCGACAGGGGGAGAACTGAAGCTTTCTTT NA TRBJ1-1 TRBV5-1 TRBD1
CASSRGQLNTEAFF TGCGCCAGCAGCCGGGGACAGTTGAACACTGAAGCTTTCTTT NA TRBJ1-1 TRBV5-1 TRBD1
CASSQIGGHEQYF TGCGCCAGCAGTCAAATAGGGGGCCACGAGCAGTACTTC NA TRBJ2-7 TRBV23-1 TRBD1
CASSSGSYNEQFF TGTGCCAGCAGCTCCGGGAGCTACAATGAGCAGTTCTTC NA TRBJ2-1 TRBV7-3 NA
CSVTGLAGYNEQFF TGCAGCGTCACCGGGCTAGCGGGTTACAATGAGCAGTTCTTC NA TRBJ2-1 TRBV29-1 TRBD2
CASSSGLAGVKTQYF TGCGCCAGCAGCTCCGGACTAGCGGGGGTAAAGACCCAGTACTTC NA TRBJ2-5 TRBV5-1 TRBD2
CASGLGSSTDTQYF TGTGCTAGTGGTCTGGGGAGCAGCACAGATACGCAGTATTTT NA TRBJ2-3 TRBV12-5 NA
CASSLEGAGTGELFF TGCGCCAGCAGCTTGGAAGGGGCAGGGACCGGGGAGCTGTTTTTT NA TRBJ2-2 TRBV5-1 NA
CASSGAGETQYF TGCGCCAGCAGTGGGGCGGGAGAGACCCAGTACTTC NA TRBJ2-5 TRBV10-2 NA
CASSQEGTGWMNTEAFF TGTGCCAGCAGCCAAGAGGGGACAGGGTGGATGAACACTGAAGCTTTCTTT few TRBJ1-1 TRBV3-1/TRBV3-2 TRBD1
CASSQFGLAASNEQFF TGCGCCAGCAGCCAATTCGGACTAGCGGCCTCCAATGAGCAGTTCTTC NA TRBJ2-1 TRBV4-1 TRBD2
CATSDRGQGASTDTQYF TGTGCCACCAGTGACCGTGGCCAGGGGGCTAGCACAGATACGCAGTATTTT NA TRBJ2-3 TRBV24-1 TRBD1
CASTHPGTSVGNEQFF TGTGCCAGCACCCACCCAGGGACTTCTGTCGGCAATGAGCAGTTCTTC NA TRBJ2-1 TRBV21-1 NA
CSVRTPGTGGSNYGYTF TGCAGCGTCCGTACCCCCGGGACAGGGGGTTCTAACTATGGCTACACCTTC NA TRBJ1-2 TRBV29-1 TRBD1
CASSIGTSGRDTQYF TGCGCCAGCAGCATCGGGACTAGCGGGAGGGATACGCAGTATTTT NA TRBJ2-3 TRBV5-1 TRBD2
CASSRTGHTEAFF TGCGCCAGCAGTAGAACAGGACACACTGAAGCTTTCTTT few TRBJ1-1 TRBV10-1 NA
CASSAGQGSTEAFF TGTGCCAGCAGTGCCGGACAGGGGAGCACTGAAGCTTTCTTT NA TRBJ1-1 TRBV6-2/TRBV6-3 TRBD1
CASSEIAANTGELFF TGCGCCAGCAGTGAGATAGCGGCGAACACCGGGGAGCTGTTTTTT few TRBJ2-2 TRBV10-1 NA
CAWSVLGVWVGEQYF TGTGCCTGGAGTGTATTGGGAGTATGGGTCGGGGAGCAGTACTTC NA TRBJ2-7 TRBV30 NA
CATSREGGVSYEQYF TGTGCCACCAGCAGAGAGGGGGGGGTCTCGTACGAGCAGTACTTC NA TRBJ2-7 TRBV15 TRBD2
CASSLTGNNEQYF TGTGCCAGCAGCTTGACAGGGAACAACGAGCAGTACTTC few TRBJ2-7 TRBV7-9 TRBD1
CASSPGTGEKSTYGYTF TGTGCCAGCTCACCAGGGACAGGGGAGAAGTCTACCTATGGCTACACCTTC NA TRBJ1-2 TRBV18 TRBD1
CASSPGGAGRNQPQHF TGTGCCAGCAGCCCTGGAGGAGCAGGTCGCAATCAGCCCCAGCATTTT NA TRBJ1-5 TRBV7-9 NA
CASSIDPSGGQDTQYF TGTGCCAGTAGTATAGATCCCAGCGGGGGGCAAGATACGCAGTATTTT NA TRBJ2-3 TRBV19 TRBD2
CATSPLNDGRTSGRTSSTDTQYF TGTGCCACCAGCCCTTTAAATGACGGGAGGACTAGCGGGAGGACATCTAGCACAGATACGCAGTATTTT NA TRBJ2-3 TRBV15 TRBD2
CASSSSGRGTGELFF TGTGCCAGCAGTTCTAGCGGGAGAGGCACCGGGGAGCTGTTTTTT few TRBJ2-2 TRBV6-5 TRBD2
CASSSKHRGGETQYF TGTGCCAGCAGTTCCAAACACAGGGGAGGCGAGACCCAGTACTTC once TRBJ2-5 TRBV28 NA
CASSLHSTDTQYF TGTGCCAGCTCACTTCATAGCACAGATACGCAGTATTTT NA TRBJ2-3 TRBV18 NA
CASSLVSSDTEAFF TGTGCCAGCAGCTTGGTATCTAGCGACACTGAAGCTTTCTTT NA TRBJ1-1 TRBV5-6 NA
CASSLSGGTIYF TGCGCCAGCAGCTTGAGCGGAGGCACCATATATTTT NA TRBJ1-3 TRBV5-1 NA
CASGLVPPLAGGLTGELFF TGTGCTAGTGGTTTGGTACCCCCACTAGCGGGGGGGCTAACCGGGGAGCTGTTTTTT NA TRBJ2-2 TRBV12-5 TRBD2
CATSDRGSGAVSDTQYF TGTGCCACCAGTGATCGCGGTAGCGGGGCGGTTTCAGATACGCAGTATTTT NA TRBJ2-3 TRBV24-1 TRBD2
CASSSPGYDGELFF TGTGCCAGCAGCAGCCCAGGGTACGACGGGGAGCTGTTTTTT NA TRBJ2-2 TRBV5-4 NA
CATSDFRAGHHEQYF TGTGCCACCAGTGATTTTCGGGCAGGGCACCACGAGCAGTACTTC NA TRBJ2-7 TRBV24-1 NA